This T cell receptor beta chain was retrieved from a study of blood T cell repertoires in COVID-19. In the study overall: Samples came from the United States, Italy and Spain, spanning acute and convalescent COVID-19. T cells, B-cell-depleted T cells, or PBMCs supplied cDNA or gDNA.

This clone was detected once. Mismatch with germline at one junction end may stem from a read error. The CDR3 has 13 amino acids. The germline gives CDR1 SGHTS, CDR2 YDEGEE. Original handling: Nucleated cell number was recorded as an estimate derived from reference gene primer amplification. This table comes from immunoSEQ multiplex PCR, and its TCRdb copy is limited to in-frame clones, with some not included. Clonal size and the V and J genes are those of that table, whereas D and trimming came from the DNA. The table includes a few hundred thousand clones, roughly 85% detected once. The genes are TRBV5-8 and TRBJ1-2; 8 bases agree with TRBD1. This TCR came from a young woman with acute or convalescent COVID-19. Source material: peripheral blood. CDR3 amino acids: CASSLAGTGLLYF. DNA for the CDR3: TGTGCCAGCAGCTTGGCCGGGACAGGCCTGCTGTACTTC.